A selection of T cell receptor beta chains follows, all from one sample in a study of blood T cell repertoires in COVID-19. TCRdb's table, derived via immunoSEQ multiplex PCR, lists solely in-frame clones and lacks some. The sample carries 300,000 to 400,000 clones, roughly 90% recorded once. Sequenced: peripheral blood. Source of these receptors: a woman younger than 45 with COVID-19, enrolled during active disease. Each CDR3 is given with its conserved first and last residue. D genes are given only for firm matches. Expanded clones get a size class; other rows say once, few or many, or leave the size out.

cdr3_aa: CASSLGGEQGSPFSYEQYF
cdr3_nt: TGCGCCAGCAGCTTGGGGGGGGAACAGGGGTCACCCTTTTCCTACGAGCAGTACTTC
clone_size: -
d_call: -
cdr3_length: 19
j_call: TRBJ2-7
v_call: TRBV5-1

cdr3_aa: CASSQPTSGGNEQFF
cdr3_nt: TGTGCCAGCAGCCAGCCTACTAGCGGGGGCAATGAGCAGTTCTTC
clone_size: -
d_call: TRBD2
cdr3_length: 15
j_call: TRBJ2-1
v_call: TRBV4-2

cdr3_aa: CASSGGTGTYNEQFF
cdr3_nt: TGTGCCAGCAGCGGCGGGACAGGGACCTACAATGAGCAGTTCTTC
clone_size: few
d_call: TRBD1
cdr3_length: 15
j_call: TRBJ2-1
v_call: TRBV9

cdr3_aa: CATSDGGRNEQFF
cdr3_nt: TGTGCCACCAGTGACGGCGGGAGGAATGAGCAGTTCTTC
clone_size: -
d_call: TRBD2
cdr3_length: 13
j_call: TRBJ2-1
v_call: TRBV24-1

cdr3_aa: CASSLASGPGETQYF
cdr3_nt: TGTGCCAGCAGCTTAGCGTCAGGGCCGGGAGAGACCCAGTACTTC
clone_size: once
d_call: -
cdr3_length: 15
j_call: TRBJ2-5
v_call: TRBV11-2

cdr3_aa: CASSNQRGQPQHF
cdr3_nt: TGTGCCAGTAGTAACCAGCGGGGCCAGCCCCAGCATTTT
clone_size: -
d_call: -
cdr3_length: 13
j_call: TRBJ1-5
v_call: TRBV19

cdr3_aa: CAWSVRVGQGNIQYF
cdr3_nt: TGTGCCTGGAGTGTACGAGTAGGACAGGGAAACATTCAGTACTTC
clone_size: -
d_call: TRBD1
cdr3_length: 15
j_call: TRBJ2-4
v_call: TRBV30

cdr3_aa: CASSDLSQGAYEKLFF
cdr3_nt: TGTGCCAGCAGTGATTTATCCCAGGGGGCTTATGAAAAACTGTTTTTT
clone_size: once
d_call: TRBD1
cdr3_length: 16
j_call: TRBJ1-4
v_call: TRBV6-1

cdr3_aa: CASKVGTAYNEKLFF
cdr3_nt: TGCGCCAGCAAGGTCGGGACAGCCTATAATGAAAAACTGTTTTTT
clone_size: -
d_call: TRBD1
cdr3_length: 15
j_call: TRBJ1-4
v_call: TRBV5-1

cdr3_aa: CASRSGTGETQYF
cdr3_nt: TGTGCCAGCAGATCCGGGACAGGGGAGACCCAGTACTTC
clone_size: -
d_call: TRBD1
cdr3_length: 13
j_call: TRBJ2-5
v_call: TRBV27

cdr3_aa: CASSPSDSTNTEAFF
cdr3_nt: TGTGCCAGCAGCCCTTCTGACAGTACCAACACTGAAGCTTTCTTT
clone_size: -
d_call: -
cdr3_length: 15
j_call: TRBJ1-1
v_call: TRBV7-3

cdr3_aa: CASSLSEQSNTGELFF
cdr3_nt: TGCGCCAGCAGCTTGAGCGAGCAGTCGAACACCGGGGAGCTGTTTTTT
clone_size: few
d_call: -
cdr3_length: 16
j_call: TRBJ2-2
v_call: TRBV5-1

cdr3_aa: CAWSPSSNEQFF
cdr3_nt: TGTGCCTGGAGTCCCTCGTCCAATGAGCAGTTCTTC
clone_size: -
d_call: -
cdr3_length: 12
j_call: TRBJ2-1
v_call: TRBV30

cdr3_aa: CASSKTGDLGAFF
cdr3_nt: TGTGCCAGCAGTAAGACGGGGGACCTCGGGGCTTTCTTT
clone_size: -
d_call: -
cdr3_length: 13
j_call: TRBJ1-1
v_call: TRBV6-5

cdr3_aa: CASSPSGGMNTEAFF
cdr3_nt: TGCGCCAGCAGCCCGTCCGGGGGAATGAACACTGAAGCTTTCTTT
clone_size: -
d_call: -
cdr3_length: 15
j_call: TRBJ1-1
v_call: TRBV5-1

cdr3_aa: CASSPDRAGDEQFF
cdr3_nt: TGTGCCAGCAGCCCGGACAGGGCAGGGGATGAGCAGTTCTTC
clone_size: once
d_call: TRBD1
cdr3_length: 14
j_call: TRBJ2-1
v_call: TRBV11-3

cdr3_aa: CASSLTSGTDTQYF
cdr3_nt: TGCGCCAGCAGCTTGACTAGCGGCACAGATACGCAGTATTTT
clone_size: -
d_call: TRBD2
cdr3_length: 14
j_call: TRBJ2-3
v_call: TRBV5-1

cdr3_aa: CASSQVGERQPQHF
cdr3_nt: TGTGCCAGCAGCCAAGTAGGGGAACGGCAGCCCCAGCATTTT
clone_size: -
d_call: -
cdr3_length: 14
j_call: TRBJ1-5
v_call: TRBV3-1/TRBV3-2

cdr3_aa: CATSSDAGTGVETQYF
cdr3_nt: TGTGCCACCAGCAGCGACGCCGGGACAGGGGTAGAGACCCAGTACTTC
clone_size: -
d_call: TRBD1
cdr3_length: 16
j_call: TRBJ2-5
v_call: TRBV15

cdr3_aa: CASSLGLAGNNEQFF
cdr3_nt: TGTGCCAGCAGCTTGGGGCTAGCGGGAAACAATGAGCAGTTCTTC
clone_size: -
d_call: TRBD2
cdr3_length: 15
j_call: TRBJ2-1
v_call: TRBV5-4

cdr3_aa: CASSAVVLNTEAFF
cdr3_nt: TGTGCCAGCAGCGCAGTCGTCTTGAACACTGAAGCTTTCTTT
clone_size: -
d_call: -
cdr3_length: 14
j_call: TRBJ1-1
v_call: TRBV9

cdr3_aa: CASSEPQGKTQYF
cdr3_nt: TGTGCCAGCAGCGAACCACAGGGAAAGACCCAGTACTTC
clone_size: -
d_call: -
cdr3_length: 13
j_call: TRBJ2-5
v_call: TRBV7-7

cdr3_aa: CASSLEQENTEAFF
cdr3_nt: TGTGCCAGCAGCTTGGAACAGGAGAACACTGAAGCTTTCTTT
clone_size: -
d_call: -
cdr3_length: 14
j_call: TRBJ1-1
v_call: TRBV5-5

cdr3_aa: CASSSPGVRGSPLHF
cdr3_nt: TGTGCCAGCAGTTCCCCAGGGGTGCGAGGATCACCCCTCCACTTT
clone_size: once
d_call: -
cdr3_length: 15
j_call: TRBJ1-6
v_call: TRBV28

cdr3_aa: CASSLESLSPMGYTF
cdr3_nt: TGTGCCAGCAGCTTAGAGAGCTTGTCACCCATGGGCTACACCTTC
clone_size: -
d_call: -
cdr3_length: 15
j_call: TRBJ1-2
v_call: TRBV7-2

cdr3_aa: CASSSWTGERGYTF
cdr3_nt: TGTGCCAGCAGCTCCTGGACAGGGGAGAGGGGCTACACCTTC
clone_size: -
d_call: TRBD1
cdr3_length: 14
j_call: TRBJ1-2
v_call: TRBV7-2

cdr3_aa: CASKAPGPYGYTF
cdr3_nt: TGTGCCAGCAAGGCCCCAGGGCCCTATGGCTACACCTTC
clone_size: -
d_call: -
cdr3_length: 13
j_call: TRBJ1-2
v_call: TRBV19

cdr3_aa: CSVEGQPNTGELFF
cdr3_nt: TGCAGCGTTGAAGGACAGCCGAACACCGGGGAGCTGTTTTTT
clone_size: -
d_call: -
cdr3_length: 14
j_call: TRBJ2-2
v_call: TRBV29-1

cdr3_aa: CASSLGTTYGYTF
cdr3_nt: TGCGCCAGCAGCTTGGGCACGACTTATGGCTACACCTTC
clone_size: -
d_call: -
cdr3_length: 13
j_call: TRBJ1-2
v_call: TRBV5-1

cdr3_aa: CASSLAGWSTEAFF
cdr3_nt: TGTGCCAGCAGCTTGGCGGGATGGAGCACTGAAGCTTTCTTT
clone_size: -
d_call: -
cdr3_length: 14
j_call: TRBJ1-1
v_call: TRBV5-6

cdr3_aa: CAWTAEEYEQYF
cdr3_nt: TGTGCCTGGACAGCGGAGGAATACGAGCAGTACTTC
clone_size: -
d_call: -
cdr3_length: 12
j_call: TRBJ2-7
v_call: TRBV30

cdr3_aa: CASGFESGTYNEQFF
cdr3_nt: TGTGCTAGTGGTTTTGAAAGCGGCACCTACAATGAGCAGTTCTTC
clone_size: -
d_call: -
cdr3_length: 15
j_call: TRBJ2-1
v_call: TRBV12-5

cdr3_aa: CASSEQADLNNSPLHF
cdr3_nt: TGTGCCAGCAGTGAACAAGCGGACCTAAATAATTCACCCCTCCACTTT
clone_size: -
d_call: -
cdr3_length: 16
j_call: TRBJ1-6
v_call: TRBV6-1

cdr3_aa: CASSSGQGPRPYTGELFF
cdr3_nt: TGTGCCAGTAGTTCGGGACAGGGTCCCCGCCCCTACACCGGGGAGCTGTTTTTT
clone_size: -
d_call: TRBD1
cdr3_length: 18
j_call: TRBJ2-2
v_call: TRBV19

cdr3_aa: CASSQLHREGGNTIYF
cdr3_nt: TGCGCCAGCAGTCAACTCCACAGGGAAGGTGGAAACACCATATATTTT
clone_size: -
d_call: -
cdr3_length: 16
j_call: TRBJ1-3
v_call: TRBV23-1

cdr3_aa: CASSLKGRETQYF
cdr3_nt: TGTGCCAGCAGCTTAAAGGGGAGGGAGACCCAGTACTTC
clone_size: -
d_call: -
cdr3_length: 13
j_call: TRBJ2-5
v_call: TRBV11-2

cdr3_aa: CASSYSGGGYGYTF
cdr3_nt: TGTGCCAGCAGTTACTCAGGGGGCGGCTATGGCTACACCTTC
clone_size: -
d_call: TRBD1
cdr3_length: 14
j_call: TRBJ1-2
v_call: TRBV6-2/TRBV6-3

cdr3_aa: CASSTQVNTEAFF
cdr3_nt: TGTGCCAGCAGTACCCAGGTGAACACTGAAGCTTTCTTT
clone_size: -
d_call: -
cdr3_length: 13
j_call: TRBJ1-1
v_call: TRBV25-1

cdr3_aa: CASSLREIYGYTF
cdr3_nt: TGTGCCAGCAGTTTGAGGGAGATCTATGGCTACACCTTC
clone_size: -
d_call: -
cdr3_length: 13
j_call: TRBJ1-2
v_call: TRBV28

cdr3_aa: CASRPTDRWNTIYF
cdr3_nt: TGTGCCAGCAGGCCGACAGACAGATGGAACACCATATATTTT
clone_size: few
d_call: -
cdr3_length: 14
j_call: TRBJ1-3
v_call: TRBV27

cdr3_aa: CASSLPGDGYTF
cdr3_nt: TGTGCCAGCAGCTTACCAGGGGACGGCTACACCTTC
clone_size: -
d_call: -
cdr3_length: 12
j_call: TRBJ1-2
v_call: TRBV5-4